The entry that follows covers one TCR beta chain sequence. Methods used by the authors: Nucleated cell counts were estimated from reference gene primer amplification. Assay used: immunoSEQ multiplex PCR; TCRdb lists only in-frame clones, some missing. V, J and clone size are those of that table, while D and trimming were read from the DNA. Of over 250,000 clones detected, 70% to 90% appear once; the ten largest clones hold approximately 11%. These data originate in a study of blood T cell repertoires in COVID-19. Study summary: The United States, Italy and Spain supplied acute and convalescent COVID-19 samples. T cells, B-cell-depleted T cells, or PBMCs supplied cDNA or gDNA.

From germline, CDR1 is MNHEY and CDR2 SVGAGI. The CDR3 runs to 14 residues. The ends lost 7 bases at V and 9 bases at J; junction bases unmatched: 5. The sample consisted of peripheral blood. The V gene is TRBV6-5, the J gene TRBJ1-6; 11 bases align to TRBD1. This TCR came from a woman in her 70s with acute or convalescent COVID-19. The DNA for the CDR3 is TGTGCCAGCACTATGGGACAGGGGGGTTCACCCCTCCACTTT. Amino acid sequence: CASTMGQGGSPLHF.